The table lists the clone carrying this T cell receptor beta chain with a few counts. The antigen is undetermined. This entry comes from a study of beta chain features in type 1 diabetes. CD45RO/CCR7/CD25/CD127/CD95/CD27 staining was used to isolate CD4+ naive, central memory, regulatory and stem cell-like memory cells by sorting. The CDR3 is 16 residues long. The germline CDR1 and CDR2 sequences are SGHTA and FQGNSA. V was clipped by 7 bases and J by 2 bases; unmatched bases: 7. Study findings and constraints: Shortening of TCRB CDR3s, moderate but significant, appeared in all four CD4+ subsets of Type 1 diabetes patients. A possible short-template PCR bias applies equally to patients and controls. Type 1 diabetes patients showed fewer insertions and more deletions at VDJ junctions.

The investigators reverse transcribed all of the isolated RNA, so they sequenced expressed TCRB transcripts. Assay: immunoSEQ multiplex PCR; the TCRdb copy retains only in-frame clones and omits some. In the table there are around 250,000 clones, about 15% of which are singletons. The chain combines TRBV7-2 with TRBJ2-1; 11 bases align to TRBD2. The sample consisted of naive CD4+ T cells from blood. The receptor comes from a man under 40 with type 1 diabetes. Written as DNA, the CDR3 is TGTGCCAGCAACCTATTGACTAGCGGGGCCTACAATGAGCAGTTCTTC. It encodes CASNLLTSGAYNEQFF.